What follows describes a single T cell receptor (beta chain). This CDR3 spans 14 amino acids. V trimming: 5 bases; J trimming: 3 bases; junction bases outside the gene matches: 8. The germline gives CDR1 SQVTM, CDR2 ANQGSEA. Followed longitudinally, the Seattle patients had been enrolled during active infection. In the authors' methods: Estimates of nucleated cell counts were drawn from the amplification of reference gene primers. Libraries were prepared by immunoSEQ multiplex PCR; TCRdb keeps only in-frame clonotypes and omits some of them. V, J and clone size are those of that table, while D and trimming were read from the DNA. The sample lists 150,000 to 250,000 clones, around 79% seen once, with almost 6% in the top ten. This sample stems from a study of blood T cell repertoires in COVID-19. Background on the study: The United States, Italy and Spain were the sources of the acute and convalescent COVID-19 samples. In each case, the material was cDNA or gDNA derived from T cells, B-cell-depleted T cells, or PBMCs.

This clonotype was obtained from a woman in her forties with COVID-19, enrolled during active disease. This chain links TRBV29-1 with TRBJ1-1; TRBD1 agrees at 8 bases. The sequenced material came from peripheral blood. CDR3 in DNA: TGCAGCGTTCTACCGGACAGGGTAGACACTGAAGCTTTCTTT. Protein product: CSVLPDRVDTEAFF.